This entry features one T cell receptor (beta chain) sequence. These data are taken from a study of Ad26.COV2.S vaccination and SARS-CoV-2 variants. Treatment here: about 20 received Ad26.COV2.S at low or high dose, single or two shots; 5 received placebo; per-sample allocation not given. Sampling happened 63 days after the first vaccine or placebo injection. Sequenced by immunoSEQ multiplex PCR; TCRdb stores in-frame clones only, minus some. Here the sample spans about 410,000 clones, 92% being singletons. The sequence came from a person between 18 and 65 years old who received the Ad26.COV2.S COVID-19 vaccine or a placebo. Specimen: peripheral blood, collected in a trial of Ad26.COV2.S vaccine versus placebo.

CDR3 residues: CASSFFQGSNEKLFF. As DNA, the CDR3 is TGTGCCAGCAGCTTTTTTCAGGGGTCTAATGAAAAACTGTTTTTT. The chain combines TRBV7-6 with TRBJ1-4, with D possibly being TRBD1 (6 bases). CDR1 and CDR2 (germline): SGHVS, FNYEAQ. Trimming shortened V by 3 bases and J by 3 bases, and 11 bases separated the two germline ends. The CDR3 is 15 amino acids.